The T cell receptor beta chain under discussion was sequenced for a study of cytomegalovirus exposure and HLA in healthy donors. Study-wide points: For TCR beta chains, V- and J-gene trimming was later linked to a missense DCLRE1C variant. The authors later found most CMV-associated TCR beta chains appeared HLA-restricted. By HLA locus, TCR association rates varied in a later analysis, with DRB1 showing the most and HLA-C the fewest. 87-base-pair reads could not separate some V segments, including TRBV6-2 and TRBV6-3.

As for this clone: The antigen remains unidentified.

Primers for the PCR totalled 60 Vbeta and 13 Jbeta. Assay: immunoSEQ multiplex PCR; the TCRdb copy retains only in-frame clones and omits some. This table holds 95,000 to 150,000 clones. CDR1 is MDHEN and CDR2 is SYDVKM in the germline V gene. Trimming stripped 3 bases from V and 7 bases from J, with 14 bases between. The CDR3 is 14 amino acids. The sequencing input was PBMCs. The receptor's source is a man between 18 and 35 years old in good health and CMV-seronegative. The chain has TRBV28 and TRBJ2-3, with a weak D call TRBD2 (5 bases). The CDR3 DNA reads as TGTGCCAGCAGTTTGAGTGGAAGGACTTATACGCAGTATTTT. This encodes CASSLSGRTYTQYF. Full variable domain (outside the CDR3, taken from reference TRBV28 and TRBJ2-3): DVKVTQSSRYLVKRTGEKVFLECVQDMDHENMFWYRQDPGLGLRLIYFSYDVKMKEKGDIPEGYSVSREKKERFSLILESASTNQTSMYLCASSLSGRTYTQYFGPGTRLTVL.